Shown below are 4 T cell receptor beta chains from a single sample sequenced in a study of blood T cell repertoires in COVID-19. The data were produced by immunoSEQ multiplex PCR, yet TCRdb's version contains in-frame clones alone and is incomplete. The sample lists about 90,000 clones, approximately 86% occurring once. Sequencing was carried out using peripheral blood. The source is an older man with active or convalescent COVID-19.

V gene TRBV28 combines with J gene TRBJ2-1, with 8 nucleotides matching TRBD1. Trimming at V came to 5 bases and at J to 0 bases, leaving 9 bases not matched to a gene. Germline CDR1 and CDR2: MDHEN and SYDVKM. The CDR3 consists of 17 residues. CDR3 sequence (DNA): TGTGCCAGCAGTGGACAGGGCATTGAATACTCCTACAATGAGCAGTTCTTC. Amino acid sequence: CASSGQGIEYSYNEQFF.

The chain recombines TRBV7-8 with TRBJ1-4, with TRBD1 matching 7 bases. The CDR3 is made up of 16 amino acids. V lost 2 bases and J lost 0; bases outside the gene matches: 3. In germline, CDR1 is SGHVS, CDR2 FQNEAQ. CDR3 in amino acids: CASSLRQGATNEKLFF. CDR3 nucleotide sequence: TGTGCCAGCAGCTTAAGACAGGGAGCAACTAATGAAAAACTGTTTTTT.

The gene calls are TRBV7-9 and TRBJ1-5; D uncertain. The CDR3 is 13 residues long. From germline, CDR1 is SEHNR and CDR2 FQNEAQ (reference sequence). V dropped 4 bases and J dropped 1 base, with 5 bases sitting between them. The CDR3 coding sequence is TGTGCCAGCAGCTCACAAAGCAATCAGCCCCAGCATTTT. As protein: CASSSQSNQPQHF.

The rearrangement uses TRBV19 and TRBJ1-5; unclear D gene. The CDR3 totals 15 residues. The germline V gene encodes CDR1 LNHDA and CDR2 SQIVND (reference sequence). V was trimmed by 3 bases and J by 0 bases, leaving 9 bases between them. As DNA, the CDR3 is TGTGCCAGTAGTATTAGCCCGTATAGCAATCAGCCCCAGCATTTT. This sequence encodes CASSISPYSNQPQHF.